The source of this T cell receptor beta chain is a study of identical twins. V gave up 6 bases and J gave up 4 bases, with 8 bases separating them. In germline, CDR1 is KGHDR, CDR2 SFDVKD. CDR3 length: 13 amino acids. TCRdb re-analysed the 5' RACE reads in MiXCR, keeping a single row per CDR3 protein. This table holds under 1 million distinct CDR3 sequences, about 12% found once. With no exceptions, donors were healthy Caucasians. These data were also reused for a study on yellow fever vaccine responses in identical twins.

This sequence joins TRBV24-1 and TRBJ2-2; D unresolved. The sequence was collected from a woman aged 18-30 years in good health. Sequencing was performed on PBMCs. CDR3 sequence: CATSSVLTGELFF. The CDR3 region has the DNA TGTGCCACCAGTTCCGTACTCACCGGGGAGCTGTTTTTT.